The following is a T cell receptor (beta chain) sequence with its context. These data belong to a study of PD-1 blockade in classical Hodgkin lymphoma. The time point here: cycle 4 day 1 (C4D1), after less than seven weeks of nivolumab. Autologous stem cell transplantation was followed by relapse in every patient, and brentuximab vedotin exposure varied. Method: immunoSEQ multiplex PCR; TCRdb's copy keeps in-frame clones and lacks some. The table lists tens of thousands of clones, nearly 90% of them singletons. V trimming: 7 bases; J trimming: 1 base; junction bases outside the gene matches: 1. CDR3 length: 14 residues. Germline CDR1 is SEHNR and CDR2 is FQNEAQ (reference sequence).

The chain has TRBV7-9 and TRBJ2-3, with 11 bases fitting TRBD2. The specimen was peripheral blood mononuclear cells (PBMCs), collected before the fourth cycle of nivolumab. The sequence was collected from a human donor with classical Hodgkin lymphoma. CDR3 bases: TGTGCCAGCAAGACTAGCGGGGGCACAGATACGCAGTATTTT. Encoded protein: CASKTSGGTDTQYF.